Below, 9 T cell receptor beta chains from the same sample are listed, as sequenced in a study of blood T cell repertoires in COVID-19. Assay used: immunoSEQ multiplex PCR; TCRdb lists only in-frame clones, some missing. The data contain approximately 70,000 clones, under 95% of them singletons. Source material: peripheral blood. These TCRs come from a human donor in a cohort sampled during active COVID-19.

The chain employs TRBV27 and TRBJ1-1; 7 nucleotides agree with TRBD1. Germline V gene data show CDR1 as MNHEY and CDR2 as SMNVEV (reference sequence). J gave up 1 base and V 5 bases, and 4 bases lay outside the gene matches. The CDR3 loop spans 14 amino acids. The CDR3 spells CASSLRQGNTEAFF. CDR3 coding DNA: TGTGCCAGCAGTCTCAGACAGGGGAACACTGAAGCTTTCTTT.

The chain has TRBV27 and TRBJ1-5; 7 nucleotides align to TRBD1. CDR1 is MNHEY, CDR2 SMNVEV, per germline (reference sequence). The CDR3 is made up of 13 amino acids. V trimming: 5 bases; J trimming: 6 bases; junction bases outside the gene matches: 4. The CDR3 DNA follows: TGTGCCAGCAGTCAACAGGGGATTCAGCCCCAGCATTTT. Amino acid sequence: CASSQQGIQPQHF.

This clone was recorded once. The CDR3 reads CASSSNDRVSGNTIYF. The CDR3 DNA is TGTGCCAGTAGTTCCAATGACAGGGTCTCTGGAAACACCATATATTTT. The gene calls are TRBV19 and TRBJ1-3; TRBD1 agrees at 7 bases. From germline, CDR1 is LNHDA and CDR2 SQIVND (reference sequence). This CDR3 region has 16 residues. Trimming at V came to 5 bases and at J to 0 bases, leaving 7 bases not matched to a gene.

The V and J genes are TRBV6-5 and TRBJ1-1, with 9 bases matching TRBD1. V gave up 2 bases and J gave up 6 bases; unmatched junction bases: 10. This CDR3 comprises 16 residues. The germline V gene has CDR1 MNHEY and CDR2 SVGAGI. CDR3 DNA: TGTGCCAGCAGTTACAGCACAGGGGGCCAAGGCGCTGAAGCTTTCTTT. This translates into CASSYSTGGQGAEAFF.

The chain is built from TRBV6-4 and TRBJ1-1; D is uncertain. Trimming pared 6 bases from V and 2 bases from J, leaving 16 bases between. The germline CDR1 and CDR2 sequences are MRHNA and SNTAGT. The CDR3 sequence is 15 residues long. The CDR3 bases are TGTGCCAGCAGAACCGGGGAGCGCTCAAACACTGAAGCTTTCTTT. Translation gives CASRTGERSNTEAFF.

The chain links TRBV11-2 to TRBJ1-1, with TRBD1 as a possible D gene (5 bases). CDR1 SGHAT and CDR2 FQNNGV come from the germline V gene. This CDR3 comprises 11 residues. V lost 4 bases to trimming and J lost 6 bases, with 6 bases between them. The CDR3 region is CASSWGPEAFF. CDR3 nucleotide sequence: TGTGCCAGCAGCTGGGGCCCTGAAGCTTTCTTT.

This clone turned up a few times. The rearrangement uses TRBV21-1 and TRBJ2-7; TRBD1 is taken as the D call from the table, unchecked against the DNA. TRBV21-1 is an annotated pseudogene. This CDR3 has 15 amino acids. Written as DNA, the CDR3 is TGTGCCAGCAGCGAAGGACAGGGCGAAGCCTACGAGCAGTACTTC. Amino acids: CASSEGQGEAYEQYF.

The chain is built from TRBV19 and TRBJ2-7; TRBD1 aligns across 7 bases. Looked up from germline, CDR1 is LNHDA and CDR2 is SQIVND (reference sequence). Germline trimming cut 5 bases from V and 2 bases from J; bases unmatched to any gene: 9. The CDR3 is 15 residues long. CDR3 sequence reads: CASSPSAGTAYEQYF. In DNA, the CDR3 is TGTGCCAGTAGTCCAAGCGCCGGGACAGCCTACGAGCAGTACTTC.

J is TRBJ1-6 and V is TRBV27; the D gene is possibly TRBD1 (6 bases). Germline V CDR1 and CDR2: MNHEY, SMNVEV (reference sequence). V lost 5 bases, J lost 8 bases, and 16 bases lay in between. CDR3 length: 15 residues. The CDR3: CASSPTGSRYSPLHF. The CDR3 nucleotides are TGTGCCAGCAGTCCGACAGGCAGCCGCTATTCACCCCTCCACTTT.